The 30 T cell receptor beta chains reported below all come from one sample, sequenced in a study of read filtering for tumor transcriptome and immune sequencing. This library used 300 to 450 ng RNA and molecular barcoded adaptors spanning alpha/delta and beta/gamma chains. MiXCR was run by TCRdb on the reads, yielding one entry per CDR3 protein. The sample includes approximately 60,000 distinct CDR3 sequences, around a fifth of them seen just once. Sequencing was carried out using a population of CD138-negative cells sorted from bone marrow. These receptors were obtained from a donor over 35 with multiple myeloma.

This clonotype was seen repeatedly, ten times or more. The V and J genes are TRBV12-3 or TRBV12-4 and TRBJ2-2; the D is unclear. The CDR3 consists of 14 residues. Trimming pared 7 bases from V and 5 bases from J, leaving 14 bases between. The CDR3 loop is CASMRIHGTGELFF. The CDR3 DNA reads TGTGCCAGCATGCGCATCCATGGGACCGGGGAGCTGTTTTTT.

This clonotype was observed many times. One junction end does not reproduce the germline sequence, and a read error may be involved. The DNA of the CDR3 is TGTGCCAGCAGTTTATTAGACGGGACGATGCCCGCGTTT. Its protein is CASSLLDGTMPAF. The chain recombines TRBV12-3 or TRBV12-4 with TRBJ1-5; the D gene is possibly TRBD1 (5 bases). CDR3 size: 13 residues.

This clonotype was detected a few times. A read error is possible here, since a much larger clone lies one base away. The chain links TRBV12-3 or TRBV12-4 to TRBJ2-3, with D possibly being TRBD2 (5 bases). The V end lost 7 bases, the J end lost 5 bases, and 13 bases lay between the germline ends. This CDR3 region has 13 residues. The CDR3 DNA reads as TGTGCCAGCACTAGCCAGTCGGGAGATACGCAGTATTTT. As protein: CASTSQSGDTQYF.

Worth noting for this clonotype: One junction end disagrees with the germline gene, perhaps due to a read error. The J gene is TRBJ2-1, the V gene TRBV4-2; possibly TRBD1 for D (6 bases). CDR3 length: 20 amino acids. Germline CDR1 reads LGHNA; CDR2 reads YNFKEQ. The CDR3 nucleotides are TGCGCCAGCAGCTCCCACCAAGGCGTCAACCCGGGACATAACGTCAATGAGCAGTTCTTC. Encoded protein: CASSSHQGVNPGHNVNEQFF.

This clonotype was recorded at least ten times. The V call is TRBV18, the J call TRBJ2-1; D is perhaps TRBD2 (6 bases). The CDR3 contains 16 residues. With 3 bases removed from V and 6 bases from J, the gap between germline ends came to 18 bases. Germline V gene data show CDR1 as KGHSH and CDR2 as LQKENI. This CDR3 reads CASSPPSGGSSNEQFF. The DNA for the CDR3 is TGTGCCAGCTCACCGCCCAGTGGGGGGTCGTCCAATGAGCAGTTCTTC.

This clonotype has ten or more counts. The genes are TRBV7-6 and TRBJ2-7; D not resolved. CDR1 is SGHVS and CDR2 is FNYEAQ in the germline V gene. CDR3 size: 12 residues. Trimming removed 5 bases at V and 4 bases at J, with 9 bases between. Here the CDR3 reads CASSLFGYEQYF. The CDR3 DNA is TGTGCCAGCAGCCTATTTGGGTACGAGCAGTACTTC.

As regards this clonotype: One end of the junction varies from germline; a read error may be responsible. This rearrangement joins TRBV6-5 to TRBJ2-7; 9 bases match TRBD2. The CDR3 sequence is 19 residues long. The germline gives CDR1 MNHEY, CDR2 SVGAGI. As DNA, the CDR3 is TGTGCCCGCAGGGCGAGGACAGGTCAGCGGGGGGTCAGGTCCTACGAGCAGTACTTC. This translates into CARRARTGQRGVRSYEQYF.

This clonotype was recorded at least ten times. The chain is built from TRBV19 and TRBJ1-5; the D is unclear. V lost 3 bases and J 3 bases, leaving 9 bases between the germline ends. CDR1 LNHDA and CDR2 SQIVND come from the germline V gene (reference sequence). The CDR3 is made up of 14 amino acids. In DNA form, the CDR3 reads TGTGCCAGTAGTATTCCGCAGTTCAATCAGCCCCAGCATTTT. Translating it yields CASSIPQFNQPQHF.

In its sample, this clonotype was seen many times. The genes are TRBV12-3 or TRBV12-4 and TRBJ2-4, with TRBD1 as a possible D gene (6 bases). The CDR3 totals 16 residues. Trimming stripped 2 bases from V and 1 base from J, with 12 bases between. The CDR3 coding sequence is TGTGCCAGCAGTTTAATGGCAGGGGCGGCCAAAAACATTCAGTACTTC. This translates into CASSLMAGAAKNIQYF.

Worth noting for this clonotype: A much larger clone differs by one base, so this may be a read error. The chain has TRBV18 and TRBJ2-7; D tentatively reads TRBD1 or TRBD2 (5 bases each). The germline gives CDR1 KGHSH, CDR2 LQKENI. V was trimmed by 1 base and J by 2 bases, leaving 9 bases between them. The CDR3 length is 14 residues. CDR3 protein: CASSPQGTPYEQYF. As DNA, the CDR3 is TGTGCCAGCTCACCACAGGGGACCCCCTACGAGCAGTACTTC.

The table lists this clonotype with a few counts. The V call is TRBV5-1, the J call TRBJ1-1; D not resolved. V was trimmed by 6 bases and J by 7 bases, leaving 16 bases between them. The CDR3 spans 13 residues. The germline V gene has CDR1 SGHRS and CDR2 YFSETQ. CDR3 in amino acids: CASNENSPSEAFF. CDR3 bases: TGCGCCAGCAACGAAAACAGCCCCAGTGAAGCTTTCTTT.

This clonotype was recorded a few times. The rearrangement uses TRBV18 and TRBJ2-1; D may be TRBD1 (6 bases). Germline V gene data show CDR1 as KGHSH and CDR2 as LQKENI. The ends were cut back, 5 bases at V and 6 bases at J, with 17 bases in the middle. This CDR3 contains 15 residues. DNA of the CDR3: TGTGCCAGCTCATTAACGCAGGGGCGATCCAATGAGCAGTTCTTC. As protein: CASSLTQGRSNEQFF.

This clonotype was seen a few times. The chain joins TRBV5-1 to TRBJ1-3, with D unclear. The V gene's germline CDR1 is SGHRS and CDR2 YFSETQ. The CDR3 extends over 13 amino acids. V lost 1 base and J lost 8, with 10 bases in between. CDR3 sequence (DNA): TGCGCCAGCAGCTTGCCGACACGGGACACCATATATTTT. It specifies CASSLPTRDTIYF.

The V call is TRBV7-2, the J call TRBJ1-5; D is uncertain. CDR3 size: 15 residues. Germline loops: CDR1 SGHTA, CDR2 FQGNSA. V was trimmed by 5 bases and J by 1 base, leaving 12 bases between them. The CDR3 is CASSRTEQSNQPQHF. The CDR3 nucleotides read TGTGCCAGCAGCCGGACCGAGCAGAGCAATCAGCCCCAGCATTTT.

This clonotype showed up many times. The chain recombines TRBV13 with TRBJ1-1; tentatively, D is TRBD1 (6 bases). Trimming pared 5 bases from V and 2 bases from J, leaving 12 bases between. The CDR3 consists of 14 residues. From germline, CDR1 is PRHDT and CDR2 FYEKMQ (reference sequence). The CDR3 reads CASSKLRGNTEAFF. The CDR3 coding sequence is TGTGCCAGCAGCAAACTCAGGGGTAACACTGAAGCTTTCTTT.

Points on this clonotype: This may stem from a read error, because a much larger clone lies one nucleotide away. This CDR3 is CRAGVGQRFTDTQYF. The CDR3 DNA follows: TGCAGAGCTGGCGTGGGACAGAGGTTCACGGATACGCAGTATTTT. The J gene is TRBJ2-3, the V gene TRBV20-1; 7 positions match TRBD1. Germline CDR1 is DFQATT and CDR2 is SNEGSKA (reference sequence). The CDR3 runs to 15 residues.

The J gene is TRBJ2-4, the V gene TRBV11-2; 13 bases are shared with TRBD2. CDR1 and CDR2 from the germline V gene are SGHAT and FQNNGV. J was trimmed by 1 base and V by 5 bases; bases with no gene match: 14. CDR3 length: 20 amino acids. Written as DNA, the CDR3 is TGTGCCAGCAGCATCAACCTCGGGACTAGCGGGACTATGGCCAAAAACATTCAGTACTTC. Translation gives CASSINLGTSGTMAKNIQYF.

This clonotype was seen at least ten times. This rearrangement joins TRBV30 to TRBJ2-1; D might be TRBD2 (6 bases). CDR1 GTSNPN and CDR2 SVGIG come from the germline V gene (reference sequence). Trimming left V 2 bases short and J 9 bases short, with 20 bases between. The CDR3 extends over 15 amino acids. CDR3 coding DNA: TGTGCCTGGAGTCACGGTGGGCAGCGGGCGGTTGAGCAGTTCTTC. It yields the protein CAWSHGGQRAVEQFF.

This clonotype was detected only a few times. The chain links TRBV7-9 to TRBJ1-1, with TRBD1 matching 9 bases. The CDR3 is 16 amino acids. V shed 5 bases and J 1 base; nucleotides not matched to a gene: 8. In germline, CDR1 is SEHNR, CDR2 FQNEAQ (reference sequence). The CDR3 loop is CASSRPRTGANTEAFF. CDR3 nucleotides: TGTGCCAGCAGCCGCCCGCGGACAGGGGCGAACACTGAAGCTTTCTTT. The full variable domain, rest sourced from reference TRBV7-9 and TRBJ1-1, is DTGVSQNPRHKITKRGQNVTFRCDPISEHNRLYWYRQTLGQGPEFLTYFQNEAQLEKSRLLSDRFSAERPKGSFSTLEIQRTEQGDSAMYLCASSRPRTGANTEAFFGQGTRLTVV.

This clonotype was counted ten times or more. This chain uses TRBV5-6 with TRBJ2-5; 12 bases agree with TRBD1. With V trimmed by 4 bases and J by 5 bases, 6 bases remained unmatched. The CDR3 spans 15 residues. Germline CDR1 reads SGHDT; CDR2 reads YYEEEE. CDR3 DNA sequence: TGTGCCAGCAGCCGGGGACAGGGGGCGCATGAGACCCAGTACTTC. It yields the protein CASSRGQGAHETQYF.

This clonotype was counted ten times or more. This rearrangement joins TRBV5-1 to TRBJ2-1; 10 nucleotides align to TRBD2. The CDR3 sequence is 15 residues long. The ends lost 2 bases at V and 7 bases at J; junction bases unmatched: 6. From germline, CDR1 is SGHRS and CDR2 YFSETQ. The CDR3 region has the DNA TGCGCCAGCAGCTTTTCTAGCGGGGGCGCGAATGAGCAGTTCTTC. Residues: CASSFSSGGANEQFF.

This clonotype was seen repeatedly, ten times or more. The chain uses TRBV14 and TRBJ2-3; D not resolved. The ends were cut back, 0 bases at V and 0 bases at J, with 7 bases in the middle. The CDR3 spans 15 residues. The germline gives CDR1 SGHDN, CDR2 FVKESK. The CDR3 DNA reads TGTGCCAGCAGCCAAGAAAGATTTAGCACAGATACGCAGTATTTT. It is translated as CASSQERFSTDTQYF.

At least ten counts were recorded for this clonotype. This rearrangement joins TRBV30 to TRBJ1-5, with a possible D match to TRBD1 (5 bases). Germline loops: CDR1 GTSNPN, CDR2 SVGIG (reference sequence). V gave up 1 base and J gave up 2 bases, with 12 bases separating them. This CDR3 spans 15 amino acids. The CDR3 loop reads CAWSGQSLGNQPQHF. The CDR3, as DNA: TGTGCCTGGAGTGGACAGTCTTTGGGCAATCAGCCCCAGCATTTT. Full variable domain (outside the CDR3, taken from reference TRBV30 and TRBJ1-5): SQTIHQWPATLVQPVGSPLSLECTVEGTSNPNLYWYRQAAGRGLQLLFYSVGIGQISSEVPQNLSASRPQDRQFILSSKKLLLSDSGFYLCAWSGQSLGNQPQHFGDGTRLSIL.

In its sample, this clonotype was seen many times. The gene calls are TRBV6-5 and TRBJ1-5; no clear D. Trimming took 5 bases from V and 0 from J, leaving 14 bases between them. Per the germline V gene, CDR1 is MNHEY and CDR2 is SVGAGI. The CDR3 has 16 amino acids. CDR3 amino acids: CASSPRTYYSNQPQHF. The CDR3 DNA is TGTGCCAGCAGTCCCCGCACGTACTATAGCAATCAGCCCCAGCATTTT.

This clonotype came up many times. V and J are TRBV7-8 and TRBJ2-1, with TRBD2 identical over 12 bases. This CDR3 is built from 16 residues. Unmatched junction bases numbered 8, after V lost 4 bases and J lost 7 bases. CDR1 SGHVS and CDR2 FQNEAQ come from the germline V gene. The CDR3 DNA reads as TGTGCCAGCAGCTCACAGACTAGCGGGAGTTTAAATGAGCAGTTCTTC. This codes for CASSSQTSGSLNEQFF.

This clonotype was picked up many times. The genes are TRBV3-1 and TRBJ2-3, with 8 bases aligning to TRBD2. Germline assignment: CDR1 LGHDT and CDR2 YNNKEL (reference sequence). The V segment lost 3 bases and the J segment 4 bases; nucleotides outside the gene matches: 6. The CDR3 is made up of 15 amino acids. The CDR3 DNA reads TGTGCCAGCAGCCATTCAGCGGGAGTTGCAGATACGCAGTATTTT. This translates into CASSHSAGVADTQYF.

CDR3 loop: CSVGSGPHQETQYF. As DNA, the CDR3 is TGCAGCGTTGGAAGCGGCCCTCACCAAGAGACCCAGTACTTC. V gene TRBV29-1 combines with J gene TRBJ2-5, with D possibly matching TRBD2 (5 bases). Germline CDR1 SQVTM, CDR2 ANQGSEA. V was shortened by 4 bases and J by 0 bases, with 12 bases between the two germline ends. This CDR3 is 14 amino acids long.

This clonotype was counted ten times or more. The chain recombines TRBV6-5 with TRBJ2-1; the D gene is possibly TRBD2 (5 bases). The CDR3 runs to 15 residues. V dropped 0 bases and J dropped 9 bases, with 15 bases sitting between them. Looked up from germline, CDR1 is MNHEY and CDR2 is SVGAGI. CDR3 region: CASSYSGARGSEQFF. In nucleotides, the CDR3 is TGTGCCAGCAGTTACTCAGGTGCACGGGGATCTGAGCAGTTCTTC.

This clonotype came up many times. The CDR3 is CASSLEGHEQFF. In nucleotides, the CDR3 is TGCGCCAGCAGCTTGGAGGGGCATGAGCAGTTCTTC. The chain has TRBV5-1 and TRBJ2-1, with D possibly being TRBD1 (5 bases). Germline V gene lookup returns CDR1 SGHRS and CDR2 YFSETQ. The CDR3 runs to 12 residues. The germline V and J ends were trimmed by 0 bases and 8 bases, with 6 bases remaining between them.

This clonotype was recorded many times. The V gene is TRBV20-1, the J gene TRBJ2-5; no firm D call. This CDR3 is built from 15 residues. The germline V gene encodes CDR1 DFQATT and CDR2 SNEGSKA (reference sequence). V was shortened by 3 bases and J by 1 base, with 15 bases between the two germline ends. CDR3 amino acids: CSARRRQILQETQYF. The CDR3 coding sequence is TGCAGTGCTAGGAGACGACAAATCCTCCAAGAGACCCAGTACTTC.